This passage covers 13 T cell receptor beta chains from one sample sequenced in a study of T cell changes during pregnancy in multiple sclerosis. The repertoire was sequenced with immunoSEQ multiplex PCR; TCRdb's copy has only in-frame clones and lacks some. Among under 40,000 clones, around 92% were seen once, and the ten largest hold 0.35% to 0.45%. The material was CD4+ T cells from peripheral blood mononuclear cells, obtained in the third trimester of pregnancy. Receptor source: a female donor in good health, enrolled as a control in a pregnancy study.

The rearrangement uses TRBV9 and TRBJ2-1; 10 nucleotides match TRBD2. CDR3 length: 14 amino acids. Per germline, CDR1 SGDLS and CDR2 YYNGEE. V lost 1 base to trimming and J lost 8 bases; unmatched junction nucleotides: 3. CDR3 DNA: TGTGCCAGCAGCGTAATAGGACTAGCGGATGAGCAGTTCTTC. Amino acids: CASSVIGLADEQFF.

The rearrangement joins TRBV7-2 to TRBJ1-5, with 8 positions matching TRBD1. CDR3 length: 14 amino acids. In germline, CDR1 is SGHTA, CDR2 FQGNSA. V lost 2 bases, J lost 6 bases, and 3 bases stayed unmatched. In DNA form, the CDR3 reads TGTGCCAGCAGCTTACAGGGGGCCGGTCAGCCCCAGCATTTT. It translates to CASSLQGAGQPQHF.

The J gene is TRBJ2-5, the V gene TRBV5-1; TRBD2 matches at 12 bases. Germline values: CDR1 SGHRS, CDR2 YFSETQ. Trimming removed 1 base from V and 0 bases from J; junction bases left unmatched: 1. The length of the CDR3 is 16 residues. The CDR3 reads CASSLWTSGDQETQYF. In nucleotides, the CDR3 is TGCGCCAGCAGCTTGTGGACTAGCGGGGACCAAGAGACCCAGTACTTC.

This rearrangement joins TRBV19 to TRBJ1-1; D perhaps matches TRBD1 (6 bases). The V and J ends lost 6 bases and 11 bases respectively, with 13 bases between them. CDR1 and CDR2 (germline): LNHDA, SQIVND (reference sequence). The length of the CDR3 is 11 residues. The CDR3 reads CASSDRHDAFF. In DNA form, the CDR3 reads TGTGCCAGTAGCGACAGGCACGACGCTTTCTTT. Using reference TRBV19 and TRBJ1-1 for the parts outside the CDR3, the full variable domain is DGGITQSPKYLFRKEGQNVTLSCEQNLNHDAMYWYRQDPGQGLRLIYYSQIVNDFQKGDIAEGYSVSREKKESFPLTVTSAQKNPTAFYLCASSDRHDAFFGQGTRLTVV.

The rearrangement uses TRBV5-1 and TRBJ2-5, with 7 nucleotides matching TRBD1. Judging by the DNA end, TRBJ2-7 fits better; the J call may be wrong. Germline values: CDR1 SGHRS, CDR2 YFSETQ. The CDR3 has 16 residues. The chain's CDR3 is CASSGGGGQVVYEQYF. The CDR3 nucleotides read TGCGCCAGCAGCGGGGGCGGTGGACAGGTGGTCTACGAGCAGTACTTC.

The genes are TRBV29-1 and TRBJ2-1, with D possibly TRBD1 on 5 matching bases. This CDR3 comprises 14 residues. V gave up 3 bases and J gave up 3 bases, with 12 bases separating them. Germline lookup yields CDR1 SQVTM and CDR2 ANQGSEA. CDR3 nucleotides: TGCAGCGTTGATGGGGCGGCCAACTACAATGAGCAGTTCTTC. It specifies CSVDGAANYNEQFF.

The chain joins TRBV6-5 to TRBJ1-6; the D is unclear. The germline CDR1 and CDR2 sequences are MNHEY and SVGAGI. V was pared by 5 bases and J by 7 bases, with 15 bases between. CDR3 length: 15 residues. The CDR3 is CASSPSFLANSPLHF. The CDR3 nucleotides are TGTGCCAGCAGTCCTTCCTTCTTGGCAAATTCACCCCTCCACTTT.

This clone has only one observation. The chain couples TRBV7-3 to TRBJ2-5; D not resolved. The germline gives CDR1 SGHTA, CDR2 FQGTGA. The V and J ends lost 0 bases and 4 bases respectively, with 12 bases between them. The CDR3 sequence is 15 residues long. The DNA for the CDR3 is TGTGCCAGCAGCTTAACAAGCGTAAAGGCAGAGACCCAGTACTTC. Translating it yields CASSLTSVKAETQYF.

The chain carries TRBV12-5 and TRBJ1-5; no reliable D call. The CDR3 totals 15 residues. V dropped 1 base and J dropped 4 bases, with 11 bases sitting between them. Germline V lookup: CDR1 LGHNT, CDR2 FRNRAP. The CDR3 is CASGLDSRVNQPQHF. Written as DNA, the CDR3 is TGTGCTAGTGGTTTGGACTCGAGGGTGAATCAGCCCCAGCATTTT. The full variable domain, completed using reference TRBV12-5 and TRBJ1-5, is DARVTQTPRHKVTEMGQEVTMRCQPILGHNTVFWYRQTMMQGLELLAYFRNRAPLDDSGMPKDRFSAEMPDATLATLKIQPSEPRDSAVYFCASGLDSRVNQPQHFGDGTRLSIL.

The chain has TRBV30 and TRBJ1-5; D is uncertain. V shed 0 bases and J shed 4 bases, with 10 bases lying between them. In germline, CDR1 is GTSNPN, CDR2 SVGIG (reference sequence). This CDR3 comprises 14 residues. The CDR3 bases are TGTGCCTGGAGTGTGCGACTAATGAATCAGCCCCAGCATTTT. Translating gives CAWSVRLMNQPQHF.

CDR3: CASSPQTSGGVETQYF. CDR3 DNA: TGTGCCAGCAGCCCTCAGACTAGCGGGGGGGTAGAGACCCAGTACTTC. The chain combines TRBV7-2 with TRBJ2-5, with 14 bases fitting TRBD2. Losses at the gene ends were 5 bases for V and 4 bases for J; bases not matched to a gene: 6. The CDR3 is made up of 16 amino acids. The germline gives CDR1 SGHTA, CDR2 FQGNSA.

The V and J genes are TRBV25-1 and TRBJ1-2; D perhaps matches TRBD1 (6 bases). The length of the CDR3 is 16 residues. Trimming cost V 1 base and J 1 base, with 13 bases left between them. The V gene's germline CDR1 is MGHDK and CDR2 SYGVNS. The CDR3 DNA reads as TGTGCCAGCAGTGAATCTTCAGGGGCCTTTAACTATGGCTACACCTTC. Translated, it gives CASSESSGAFNYGYTF.

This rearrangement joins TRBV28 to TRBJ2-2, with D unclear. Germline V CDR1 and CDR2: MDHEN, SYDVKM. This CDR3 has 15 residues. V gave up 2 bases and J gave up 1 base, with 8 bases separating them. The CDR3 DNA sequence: TGTGCCAGCAGTTTAGCCAACTTGAACACCGGGGAGCTGTTTTTT. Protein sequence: CASSLANLNTGELFF.